The 21 T cell receptor beta chains below all came from one sample that was sequenced in a study of blood T cell repertoires in COVID-19. Profiling relied on immunoSEQ multiplex PCR, and the TCRdb table lists in-frame clones only, not all of them. The data contain hundreds of thousands of clones, 88% of them seen just once; the ten biggest clones take up 2% to 2.5%. The sequenced material came from PBMCs or T cells enriched from blood (not recorded which). The origin of the receptors is a woman in her thirties or forties with acute COVID-19.

The genes are TRBV10-3 and TRBJ2-5; D possibly corresponds to TRBD1 (5 bases). The CDR3 consists of 13 residues. Per germline, CDR1 ENHRY and CDR2 SYGVKD. Trimming stripped 4 bases from V and 2 bases from J, with 8 bases between. CDR3 in DNA: TGTGCCATCAGTGGGGGCGCGCAAGAGACCCAGTACTTC. Translating it yields CAISGGAQETQYF.

This clone appeared once. The rearrangement uses TRBV27 and TRBJ1-6; D gene uncertain. This CDR3 has 13 amino acids. The V end was cut by 6 bases, the J end by 9 bases, with 12 bases between. Germline lookup yields CDR1 MNHEY and CDR2 SMNVEV (reference sequence). The CDR3 sequence: CASSLAPISPLHF. The CDR3, as DNA: TGTGCCAGCAGCCTTGCCCCTATTTCACCCCTCCACTTT.

The chain links TRBV27 to TRBJ2-7; the match to TRBD1 covers 9 bases. Germline trimming cut 5 bases from V and 4 bases from J; bases unmatched to any gene: 6. Germline CDR1 and CDR2: MNHEY and SMNVEV (reference sequence). The CDR3 sequence is 14 residues long. The CDR3: CASSPTGGAYEQYF. CDR3 DNA sequence: TGTGCCAGCAGTCCTACAGGGGGCGCGTACGAGCAGTACTTC.

A note on this clone: This may stem from a read error, because a much larger clone lies one nucleotide away. The CDR3 spells CASSQRQGSYEQYF. The CDR3, as DNA: TGTGCCAGCAGCCAAAGACAGGGATCCTACGAGCAGTACTTC. The J gene is TRBJ2-7, the V gene TRBV5-4; 7 bases fit TRBD1. J lost 1 base, V lost 4 bases, and 5 bases had no gene match. Germline V gene lookup returns CDR1 SGHNT and CDR2 YYREEE (reference sequence). The CDR3 length is 14 residues.

The chain combines TRBV5-1 with TRBJ2-7; D ambiguous. With 0 bases removed from V and 4 bases from J, the gap between germline ends came to 17 bases. Germline CDR1 reads SGHRS; CDR2 reads YFSETQ. The CDR3 contains 16 residues. For the CDR3, the DNA is TGCGCCAGCAGCTTGGGGATCCGAGGATCGAGTTACGAGCAGTACTTC. It encodes CASSLGIRGSSYEQYF. The complete variable domain, with remaining parts taken from reference TRBV5-1 and TRBJ2-7, reads KAGVTQTPRYLIKTRGQQVTLSCSPISGHRSVSWYQQTPGQGLQFLFEYFSETQRNKGNFPGRFSGRQFSNSRSEMNVSTLELGDSALYLCASSLGIRGSSYEQYFGPGTRLTVT.

This clone has just a few counts. The V call is TRBV6-5, the J call TRBJ1-6; perhaps TRBD1 as D (6 bases). CDR1 and CDR2 from the germline V gene are MNHEY and SVGAGI. V was trimmed by 0 bases and J by 8 bases, leaving 11 bases between them. The CDR3 contains 15 residues. The DNA of the CDR3 is TGTGCCAGCAGTTACTCAGGACAGAGTCATTCACCCCTCCACTTT. It is translated as CASSYSGQSHSPLHF.

This rearrangement joins TRBV30 to TRBJ2-7; 10 bases agree with TRBD1. Trimming took 4 bases from V and 4 from J; bases not matched to a gene: 7. Germline values: CDR1 GTSNPN, CDR2 SVGIG (reference sequence). This CDR3 is 14 amino acids long. Here the CDR3 DNA reads TGTGCCTGGACCCGACGGGACAGGGGTTACGAGCAGTACTTC. It codes for CAWTRRDRGYEQYF. The complete variable domain, with remaining parts taken from reference TRBV30 and TRBJ2-7, reads SQTIHQWPATLVQPVGSPLSLECTVEGTSNPNLYWYRQAAGRGLQLLFYSVGIGQISSEVPQNLSASRPQDRQFILSSKKLLLSDSGFYLCAWTRRDRGYEQYFGPGTRLTVT.

The gene calls are TRBV5-6 and TRBJ1-1; D remains ambiguous. Germline CDR1 reads SGHDT; CDR2 reads YYEEEE. The CDR3 sequence is 12 residues long. V shed 6 bases and J shed 5 bases, with 11 bases lying between them. DNA of the CDR3: TGTGCCAGCATGGCGGCGTCGACTGAAGCTTTCTTT. Translated, it gives CASMAASTEAFF.

The CDR3 region has the DNA TGTGCCAGCAGCTTAGTAGTATCACCCCTCCACTTT. It encodes CASSLVVSPLHF. This sequence joins TRBV11-2 and TRBJ1-6; no firm D call. This CDR3 comprises 12 residues. Deletions cut 1 base from V and 10 bases from J, with 5 bases between. Germline V gene data show CDR1 as SGHAT and CDR2 as FQNNGV. The full variable domain, its missing parts supplied by reference TRBV11-2 and TRBJ1-6, is EAGVAQSPRYKIIEKRQSVAFWCNPISGHATLYWYQQILGQGPKLLIQFQNNGVVDDSQLPKDRFSAERLKGVDSTLKIQPAKLEDSAVYLCASSLVVSPLHFGNGTRLTVT.

The chain carries TRBV18 and TRBJ1-6; 8 nucleotides line up with TRBD1. The V and J ends lost 1 base and 0 bases, in that order; junction bases with no gene match: 5. Germline CDR1 reads KGHSH; CDR2 reads LQKENI. The CDR3 runs 18 residues. The CDR3 spells CASSPQGTGSSYNSPLHF. Written as DNA, the CDR3 is TGTGCCAGCTCACCACAGGGGACAGGAAGCTCCTATAATTCACCCCTCCACTTT.

This chain joins TRBV28 and TRBJ2-7; perhaps TRBD2 as D (6 bases). V lost 6 bases and J lost 2, with 14 bases in between. CDR1 MDHEN and CDR2 SYDVKM come from the germline V gene. The length of the CDR3 is 14 residues. DNA for the CDR3: TGTGCCAGCAGACTAGGAGGGACTGCCTACGAGCAGTACTTC. Translated, it gives CASRLGGTAYEQYF. Together with reference TRBV28 and TRBJ2-7, the CDR3 gives the full variable domain: DVKVTQSSRYLVKRTGEKVFLECVQDMDHENMFWYRQDPGLGLRLIYFSYDVKMKEKGDIPEGYSVSREKKERFSLILESASTNQTSMYLCASRLGGTAYEQYFGPGTRLTVT.

The chain is built from TRBV15 and TRBJ1-1, with 7 bases identical to TRBD1. J was trimmed by 4 bases and V by 6 bases; bases with no gene match: 8. The CDR3 is made up of 14 amino acids. Germline CDR1 LNHNV, CDR2 YYDKDF (reference sequence). The CDR3 DNA reads TGTGCCACCAGGTTCAGGGGGGCGGTCACTGAAGCTTTCTTT. Its protein product is CATRFRGAVTEAFF.

This sequence joins TRBV23-1 and TRBJ1-2, with a possible D match to TRBD1 (5 bases). TRBV23-1 is identified as an open reading frame with a role that is uncertain. The V end lost 4 bases, the J end lost 4 bases, and 13 bases lay between the germline ends. CDR3 length: 14 residues. CDR3 region: CASSRLRGSYGYTF. The CDR3 DNA is TGCGCCAGCAGTCGCCTCCGGGGGAGCTATGGCTACACCTTC.

The chain combines TRBV10-3 with TRBJ1-6; 7 positions match TRBD1. Germline assignment: CDR1 ENHRY and CDR2 SYGVKD. Losses at the gene ends were 6 bases for V and 8 bases for J; bases not matched to a gene: 4. CDR3 length: 13 residues. CDR3 DNA sequence: TGTGCCATCAGGACAGGGCTTGATTCACCCCTCCACTTT. Its protein product is CAIRTGLDSPLHF.

The chain employs TRBV12-2 and TRBJ1-4. TRBV12-2 is a listed pseudogene. This CDR3 region has 18 residues. The CDR3 sequence: CASRLKSADRGADEKLFF. CDR3 sequence (DNA): TGTGCAAGTCGCTTAAAGTCTGCCGATCGGGGGGCGGATGAAAAACTGTTTTTT.

The chain is built from TRBV20-1 and TRBJ1-1, with D perhaps TRBD1 (5 bases). CDR1 DFQATT and CDR2 SNEGSKA come from the germline V gene (reference sequence). There are 11 residues in the CDR3. V lost 3 bases and J lost 10, with 12 bases in between. DNA for the CDR3: TGCAGTGCTAGGGGCGGGACGGGAGCTTTCTTT. It translates to CSARGGTGAFF.

The CDR3 DNA reads as TGTGCCAGCAGGTCTAGCGGGGGGGAAAACATTCAGTACTTC. The encoded protein is CASRSSGGENIQYF. The rearrangement links TRBV6-5 to TRBJ2-4; TRBD2 matches 12 bases. V lost 6 bases and J lost 5; bases outside the gene matches: 2. The V gene's germline CDR1 is MNHEY and CDR2 SVGAGI. The CDR3 runs 14 residues.

The V and J genes are TRBV29-1 and TRBJ2-7; 10 bases are a match to TRBD1. This CDR3 region has 14 residues. CDR1 is SQVTM and CDR2 is ANQGSEA in the germline V gene. V shed 3 bases, J shed 4 bases, and the junction held 6 bases outside the gene matches. The CDR3 here is CSVEGTGAEYEQYF. In DNA, the CDR3 is TGCAGCGTTGAGGGGACAGGGGCCGAATACGAGCAGTACTTC.

CDR3 in amino acids: CAWTPGVSGNTIYF. CDR3 nucleotide sequence: TGTGCCTGGACCCCGGGGGTATCTGGAAACACCATATATTTT. The V gene is TRBV30, the J gene TRBJ1-3; D may be TRBD1 (5 bases). The CDR3 covers 14 residues. Per germline, CDR1 GTSNPN and CDR2 SVGIG (reference sequence). V gave up 4 bases and J gave up 1 base, with 11 bases separating them.

This clone was recorded a few times. The V call is TRBV7-6, the J call TRBJ1-1; 7 bases agree with TRBD1. V shed 7 bases and J 5 bases; nucleotides not matched to a gene: 10. The V gene's germline CDR1 is SGHVS and CDR2 FNYEAQ. The CDR3 sequence is 14 residues long. CDR3 sequence (DNA): TGTGCCAGCACAGGGAGGACAGGCCCAACTGAAGCTTTCTTT. Encoded protein: CASTGRTGPTEAFF.

The V gene is TRBV28, the J gene TRBJ1-5; D is undetermined. V was pared by 3 bases and J by 5 bases, with 11 bases between. Germline-derived CDR1 and CDR2 are MDHEN and SYDVKM. This CDR3 is 14 amino acids long. The CDR3 reads CASSFRMRDQPQHF. In nucleotides, the CDR3 is TGTGCCAGCAGTTTCCGTATGAGAGATCAGCCCCAGCATTTT.